One and the same sample provided the 15 T cell receptor beta chains below, sequenced in a study of T cells in Graves' hyperthyroidism and ophthalmopathy. Amplification of TCR beta CDR3 regions was performed using RNA transcripts as template. HTBI primers were used for first-round RT-PCR of the TCR CDR3. TCRdb re-analysed the multiplex PCR reads in MiXCR, keeping a single row per CDR3 protein. The table lists roughly 530,000 distinct CDR3 sequences, approximately 17% of them singletons, with 15% to 20% in the top ten. Sequencing was done on a sample of blood. The receptor set was obtained from a woman between 18 and 29 years old with Graves' ophthalmopathy.

This clonotype was detected a few times. This CDR3 is CASSLGDPLRPLHF. The CDR3 nucleotides are TGCGCCAGCAGCTTGGGGGACCCCCTAAGGCCCCTCCACTTT. This sequence joins TRBV5-1 and TRBJ1-6, with D possibly being TRBD1 (5 bases). Trimming removed 0 bases from V and 13 bases from J, with 14 bases in between. Germline CDR1 SGHRS, CDR2 YFSETQ. This CDR3 region has 14 residues.

V is TRBV4-1 and J is TRBJ2-1, with D tentatively TRBD2 (6 bases). Germline V lookup: CDR1 MGHRA, CDR2 YSYEKL. The CDR3 sequence is 15 residues long. Trimming removed 0 bases from V and 3 bases from J, with 9 bases in between. The CDR3 here is CASSQDRDFYNEQFF. In DNA form, the CDR3 reads TGCGCCAGCAGCCAAGATCGGGACTTCTACAATGAGCAGTTCTTC.

The chain is built from TRBV20-1 and TRBJ2-1, with 9 bases aligning to TRBD2. The V gene end was trimmed by 6 bases and the J gene end by 5 bases; junction bases not matched to a gene: 8. The CDR3 has 14 residues. The V gene's germline CDR1 is DFQATT and CDR2 SNEGSKA (reference sequence). The DNA for the CDR3 is TGCAGTGCGGTGACTAGCGGATGGGACAATGAGCAGTTCTTC. Protein product: CSAVTSGWDNEQFF.

This clonotype was seen only a few times. J is TRBJ2-5 and V is TRBV6-1; tentatively, D is TRBD1 (6 bases). Germline CDR1 MNHNS, CDR2 SASEGT. The CDR3 is 10 residues long. CDR3 bases: TGTGCGACAGGCCGGGAGACCCAGTACTTC. It translates to CATGRETQYF.

The V and J genes are TRBV19 and TRBJ1-1; the D gene is possibly TRBD1 (6 bases). CDR1 is LNHDA, CDR2 SQIVND, per germline (reference sequence). Trimming shortened V by 8 bases and J by 4 bases, and 20 bases separated the two germline ends. CDR3 length: 15 amino acids. For the CDR3, the DNA is TGTGCCAGTCAAAACAGGGAGCCGGCGGGCACTGAAGCTTTCTTT. Encoded protein: CASQNREPAGTEAFF.

The sample holds many counts of this clonotype. This rearrangement joins TRBV11-2 to TRBJ2-5; the D gene is possibly TRBD1 (6 bases). Germline V gene sequence: CDR1 SGHAT, CDR2 FQNNGV. V lost 4 bases and J lost 7, with 16 bases in between. This CDR3 is built from 14 residues. Here the CDR3 reads CASSSTGTPWTQYF. The CDR3 coding sequence is TGTGCCAGCAGCTCCACAGGGACGCCGTGGACCCAGTACTTC.

This clonotype was seen ten or more times. J is TRBJ2-5 and V is TRBV6-1; 13 bases agree with TRBD2. CDR1 and CDR2 (germline): MNHNS, SASEGT. The V and J ends lost 7 bases and 2 bases, in that order; junction bases with no gene match: 10. The CDR3 length is 17 residues. The CDR3 region is CASTKLAGGPEQETQYF. For the CDR3, the DNA is TGTGCCAGCACCAAACTAGCGGGAGGGCCGGAGCAAGAGACCCAGTACTTC.

The chain has TRBV4-3 and TRBJ2-3; 10 bases align to TRBD1. Germline loops: CDR1 LGHNA, CDR2 YSLEER. The trim removed 4 bases at V and 1 base at J, leaving 8 bases unmatched. The CDR3 runs 17 residues. The CDR3 DNA sequence: TGCGCCAGCAGCCCCGGGACAGGGGCCAGGGGCACAGATACGCAGTATTTT. It specifies CASSPGTGARGTDTQYF.

This clonotype was detected only a few times. The genes are TRBV9 and TRBJ2-1, with no clear D. CDR3 length: 11 residues. The V gene's germline CDR1 is SGDLS and CDR2 YYNGEE. The V end lost 4 bases, the J end lost 8 bases, and 7 bases lay between the germline ends. This CDR3 is CASSQTDEQFF. The CDR3 nucleotides are TGTGCCAGCAGCCAAACTGATGAGCAGTTCTTC.

This clonotype was recorded many times. This chain uses TRBV30 with TRBJ1-4; D is unresolved. The CDR3 length is 13 residues. The V end was cut by 3 bases, the J end by 3 bases, with 8 bases between. The germline V gene encodes CDR1 GTSNPN and CDR2 SVGIG (reference sequence). The CDR3: CAWRTDPNEKLFF. The CDR3 DNA reads as TGTGCCTGGAGGACGGATCCTAATGAAAAACTGTTTTTT. The whole variable domain, filled in from reference TRBV30 and TRBJ1-4, reads SQTIHQWPATLVQPVGSPLSLECTVEGTSNPNLYWYRQAAGRGLQLLFYSVGIGQISSEVPQNLSASRPQDRQFILSSKKLLLSDSGFYLCAWRTDPNEKLFFGSGTQLSVL.

Ten or more counts support this clonotype. V and J are TRBV6-1 and TRBJ2-1; 12 nucleotides agree with TRBD2. CDR3 length equals 15 residues. Germline-derived CDR1 and CDR2 are MNHNS and SASEGT. The junction had 8 bases not matched to a gene; V was cut back by 6 bases and J by 8 bases. CDR3 DNA sequence: TGTGCCAGCAGCCGACTAGCGGGAGATACAGATGAGCAGTTCTTC. Its protein product is CASSRLAGDTDEQFF.

Ten or more counts support this clonotype. This rearrangement joins TRBV28 to TRBJ2-1, with D perhaps matching TRBD1 (6 bases). V was pared by 5 bases and J by 3 bases, with 8 bases between. Germline V gene sequence: CDR1 MDHEN, CDR2 SYDVKM. The CDR3 is made up of 13 amino acids. CDR3 bases: TGTGCCAGCAGTCCGGGACACTACAATGAGCAGTTCTTC. Its translation: CASSPGHYNEQFF.

This clonotype appeared many times. The CDR3 DNA reads as TGTGCCAGCAGCCGCGGGACAGGGGGCGCCTGGGAGCAGTTCTTC. Protein: CASSRGTGGAWEQFF. This chain uses TRBV6-1 with TRBJ2-1, with 12 nucleotides matching TRBD1. Germline CDR1 and CDR2: MNHNS and SASEGT. CDR3 length equals 15 residues. Trimming at V came to 6 bases and at J to 10 bases, leaving 10 bases not matched to a gene.

This CDR3 is CASSRTGHTNSGGNQPQHF. The CDR3 DNA follows: TGTGCCAGTAGTAGGACAGGCCACACAAATTCCGGGGGCAATCAGCCCCAGCATTTT. V usage is TRBV19 and J usage is TRBJ1-5; 7 bases match TRBD1. The ends lost 4 bases at V and 2 bases at J; junction bases unmatched: 17. The CDR3 totals 19 residues. The germline V gene has CDR1 LNHDA and CDR2 SQIVND (reference sequence).

The gene calls are TRBV4-2 and TRBJ2-7, with D perhaps being TRBD1 or TRBD2 (5 bases each). Trimming cost V 0 bases and J 3 bases, with 12 bases left between them. Germline V gene sequence: CDR1 LGHNA, CDR2 YNFKEQ. The CDR3 is 15 residues long. CDR3 coding DNA: TGTGCCAGCAGCCAAGATATAGGGGAGAGCTACGAGCAGTACTTC. Amino acids: CASSQDIGESYEQYF.